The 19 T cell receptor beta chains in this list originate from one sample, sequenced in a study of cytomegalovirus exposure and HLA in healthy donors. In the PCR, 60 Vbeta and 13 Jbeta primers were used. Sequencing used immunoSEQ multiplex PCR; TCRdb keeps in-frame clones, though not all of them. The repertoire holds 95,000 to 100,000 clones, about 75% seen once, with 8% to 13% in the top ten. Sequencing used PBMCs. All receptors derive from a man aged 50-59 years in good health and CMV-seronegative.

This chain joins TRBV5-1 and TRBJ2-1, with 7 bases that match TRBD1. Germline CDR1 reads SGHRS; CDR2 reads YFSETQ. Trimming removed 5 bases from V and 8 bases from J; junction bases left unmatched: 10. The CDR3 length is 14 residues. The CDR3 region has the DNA TGCGCCAGCAGAAACAGGGGATTGGCGGATGAGCAGTTCTTC. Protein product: CASRNRGLADEQFF.

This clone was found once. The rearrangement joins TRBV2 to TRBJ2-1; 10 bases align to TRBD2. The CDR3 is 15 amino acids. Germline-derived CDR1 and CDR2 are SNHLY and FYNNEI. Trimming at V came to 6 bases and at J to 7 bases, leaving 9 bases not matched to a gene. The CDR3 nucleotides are TGTGCCAGCAGGGGCCAGAGCGGGGGGGCGAATGAGCAGTTCTTC. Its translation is CASRGQSGGANEQFF.

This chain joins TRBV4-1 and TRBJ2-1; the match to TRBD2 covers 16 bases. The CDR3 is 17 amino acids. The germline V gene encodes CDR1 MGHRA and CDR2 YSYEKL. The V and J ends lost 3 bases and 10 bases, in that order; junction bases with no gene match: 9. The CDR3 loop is CASSQAGTSGGVREQFF. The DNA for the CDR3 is TGCGCCAGCAGCCAGGCCGGGACTAGCGGGGGGGTAAGAGAGCAGTTCTTC.

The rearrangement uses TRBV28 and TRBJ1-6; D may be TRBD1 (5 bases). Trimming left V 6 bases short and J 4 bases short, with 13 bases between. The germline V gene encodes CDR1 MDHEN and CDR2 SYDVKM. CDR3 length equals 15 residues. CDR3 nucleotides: TGTGCCAGCAGGCGAGGCGGGGGATATAATTCACCCCTCCACTTT. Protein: CASRRGGGYNSPLHF.

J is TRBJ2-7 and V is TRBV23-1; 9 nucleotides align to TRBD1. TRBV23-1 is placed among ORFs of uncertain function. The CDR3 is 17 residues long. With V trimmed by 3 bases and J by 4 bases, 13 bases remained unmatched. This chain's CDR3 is CASSHPPGQGSLYEQYF. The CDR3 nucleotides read TGCGCCAGCAGTCACCCGCCGGGACAGGGTTCTTTGTACGAGCAGTACTTC.

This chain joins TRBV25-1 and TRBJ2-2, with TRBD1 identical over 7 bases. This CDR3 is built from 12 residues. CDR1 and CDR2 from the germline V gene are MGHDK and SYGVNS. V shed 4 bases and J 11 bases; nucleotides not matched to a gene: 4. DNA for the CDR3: TGTGCCAGCAGTGGCCACAGGGGAGAGCTGTTTTTT. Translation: CASSGHRGELFF.

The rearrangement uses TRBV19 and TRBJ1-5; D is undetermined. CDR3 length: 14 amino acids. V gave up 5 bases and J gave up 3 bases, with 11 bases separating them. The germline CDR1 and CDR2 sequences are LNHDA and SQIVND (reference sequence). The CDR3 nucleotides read TGTGCCAGTAGTTGGGCAGGCCCCAATCAGCCCCAGCATTTT. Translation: CASSWAGPNQPQHF.

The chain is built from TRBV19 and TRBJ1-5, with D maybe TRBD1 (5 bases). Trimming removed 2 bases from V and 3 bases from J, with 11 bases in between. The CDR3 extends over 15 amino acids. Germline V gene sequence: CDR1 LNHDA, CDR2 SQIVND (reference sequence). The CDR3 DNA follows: TGTGCCAGTAGTATATGGGGGGAATCCAATCAGCCCCAGCATTTT. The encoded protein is CASSIWGESNQPQHF.

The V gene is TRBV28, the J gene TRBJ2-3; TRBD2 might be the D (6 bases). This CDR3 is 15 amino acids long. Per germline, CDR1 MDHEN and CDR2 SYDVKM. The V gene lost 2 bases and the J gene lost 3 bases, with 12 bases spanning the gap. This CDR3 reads CASSLRDFPTDTQYF. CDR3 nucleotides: TGTGCCAGCAGTTTAAGGGACTTCCCGACAGATACGCAGTATTTT. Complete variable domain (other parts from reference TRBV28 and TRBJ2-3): DVKVTQSSRYLVKRTGEKVFLECVQDMDHENMFWYRQDPGLGLRLIYFSYDVKMKEKGDIPEGYSVSREKKERFSLILESASTNQTSMYLCASSLRDFPTDTQYFGPGTRLTVL.

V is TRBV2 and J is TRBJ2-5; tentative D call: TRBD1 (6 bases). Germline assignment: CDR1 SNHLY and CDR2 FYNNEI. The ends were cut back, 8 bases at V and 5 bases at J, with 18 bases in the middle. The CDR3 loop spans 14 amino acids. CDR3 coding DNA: TGTGCCAGCGCCAGAACAGGGAAGGTTGAGACCCAGTACTTC. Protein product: CASARTGKVETQYF.

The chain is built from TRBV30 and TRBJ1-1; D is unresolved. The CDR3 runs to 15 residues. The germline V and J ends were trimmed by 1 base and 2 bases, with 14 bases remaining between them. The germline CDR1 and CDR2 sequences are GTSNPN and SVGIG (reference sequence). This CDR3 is CAWSDPWAINTEAFF. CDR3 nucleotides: TGTGCCTGGAGTGACCCCTGGGCGATAAACACTGAAGCTTTCTTT.

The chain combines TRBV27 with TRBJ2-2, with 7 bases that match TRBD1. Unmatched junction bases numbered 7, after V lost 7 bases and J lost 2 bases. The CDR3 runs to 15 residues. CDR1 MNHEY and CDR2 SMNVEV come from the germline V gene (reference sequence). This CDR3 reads CASKRDRQNTGELFF. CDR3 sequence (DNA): TGTGCCAGCAAACGGGACAGACAAAACACCGGGGAGCTGTTTTTT.

CDR3 region: CASSGTGVLNEQFF. CDR3 in DNA: TGTGCCAGCAGCGGGACAGGGGTTCTCAATGAGCAGTTCTTC. V gene TRBV2 combines with J gene TRBJ2-1; 10 bases are a match to TRBD1. CDR3 size: 14 residues. Germline V gene sequence: CDR1 SNHLY, CDR2 FYNNEI. V was clipped by 6 bases and J by 6 bases; unmatched bases: 5.

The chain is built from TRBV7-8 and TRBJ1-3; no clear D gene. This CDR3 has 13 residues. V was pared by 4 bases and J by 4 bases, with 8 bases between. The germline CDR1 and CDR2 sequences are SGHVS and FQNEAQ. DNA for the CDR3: TGTGCCAGCAGCTCGCGACTCGGAAACACCATATATTTT. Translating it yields CASSSRLGNTIYF.

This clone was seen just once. The CDR3 DNA is TGTGCCAGCCGTCACGAGGCGACGGAAAAACTGTTTTTT. It specifies CASRHEATEKLFF. V gene TRBV19 combines with J gene TRBJ1-4; D unresolved. Between the trimmed V and J ends, which lost 9 bases and 8 bases, there was a span of 16 bases. Germline lookup yields CDR1 LNHDA and CDR2 SQIVND (reference sequence). The CDR3 is 13 amino acids.

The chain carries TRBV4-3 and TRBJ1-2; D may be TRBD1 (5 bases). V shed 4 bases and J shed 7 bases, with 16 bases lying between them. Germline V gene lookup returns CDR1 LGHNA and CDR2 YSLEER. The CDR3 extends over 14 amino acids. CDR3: CASSLNWGESGYTF. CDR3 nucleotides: TGCGCCAGCAGCCTCAACTGGGGGGAAAGTGGCTACACCTTC.

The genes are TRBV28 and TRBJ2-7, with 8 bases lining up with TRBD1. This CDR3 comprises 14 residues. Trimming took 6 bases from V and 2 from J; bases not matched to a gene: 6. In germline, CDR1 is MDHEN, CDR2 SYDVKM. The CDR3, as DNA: TGTGCCAGCAGGAGGGGGACAGGCACCTACGAGCAGTACTTC. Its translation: CASRRGTGTYEQYF.

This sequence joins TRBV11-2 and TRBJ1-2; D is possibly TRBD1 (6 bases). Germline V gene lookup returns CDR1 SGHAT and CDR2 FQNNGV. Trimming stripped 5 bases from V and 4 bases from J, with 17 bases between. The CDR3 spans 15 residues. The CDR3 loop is CASSLGGGHGYGYTF. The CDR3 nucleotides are TGTGCCAGCAGCCTAGGGGGGGGGCATGGCTATGGCTACACCTTC.

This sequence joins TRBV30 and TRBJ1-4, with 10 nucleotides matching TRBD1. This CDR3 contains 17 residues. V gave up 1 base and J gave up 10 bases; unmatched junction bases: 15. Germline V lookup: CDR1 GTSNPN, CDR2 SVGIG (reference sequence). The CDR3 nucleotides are TGTGCCTGGAGTGACACTCGGACAGGGGGTTTAGTATCAAAACTGTTTTTT. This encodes CAWSDTRTGGLVSKLFF.